This TCR beta chain was sequenced for a study of cytomegalovirus exposure and HLA in healthy donors. It was with 60 Vbeta and 13 Jbeta primers that the PCR ran. Assay used: immunoSEQ multiplex PCR; TCRdb lists only in-frame clones, some missing. The repertoire holds 80,000 to 100,000 clones, with 79% as singletons. The receptor was derived from a male donor in good health and CMV-seropositive. Sequences were obtained from PBMCs.

CDR3 protein: CASSVGGMSNQPQHF. The CDR3, as DNA: TGTGCCAGCAGCGTAGGAGGGATGAGCAATCAGCCCCAGCATTTT. The rearrangement links TRBV9 to TRBJ1-5; D gene unclear. The CDR3 is 15 residues long. Trimming shortened V by 0 bases and J by 1 base, and 8 bases separated the two germline ends. Germline assignment: CDR1 SGDLS and CDR2 YYNGEE.